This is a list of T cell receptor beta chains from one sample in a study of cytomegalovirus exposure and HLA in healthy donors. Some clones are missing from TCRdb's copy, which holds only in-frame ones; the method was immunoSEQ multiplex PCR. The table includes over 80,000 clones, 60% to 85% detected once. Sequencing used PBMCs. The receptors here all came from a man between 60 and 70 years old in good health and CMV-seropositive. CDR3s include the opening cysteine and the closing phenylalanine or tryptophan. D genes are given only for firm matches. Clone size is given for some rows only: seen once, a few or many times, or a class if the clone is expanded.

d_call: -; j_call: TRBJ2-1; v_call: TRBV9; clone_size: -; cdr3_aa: CASSDQGGSYNEQFF; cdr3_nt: TGTGCCAGCAGCGACCAAGGCGGCTCCTACAATGAGCAGTTCTTC
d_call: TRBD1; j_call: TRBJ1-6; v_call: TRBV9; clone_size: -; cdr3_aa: CASSAGQGDSPLHF; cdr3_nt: TGTGCCAGCAGCGCGGGACAGGGGGATTCACCCCTCCACTTT
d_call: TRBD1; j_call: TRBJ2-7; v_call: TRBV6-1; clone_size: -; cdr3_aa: CASSPRTGVGEQYF; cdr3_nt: TGTGCCAGCAGTCCCAGGACAGGGGTTGGCGAGCAGTACTTC
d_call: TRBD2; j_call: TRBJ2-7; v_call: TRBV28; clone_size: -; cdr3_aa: CASSLVAGSYEQYF; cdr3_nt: TGTGCCAGCAGTTTAGTAGCGGGCTCCTACGAGCAGTACTTC
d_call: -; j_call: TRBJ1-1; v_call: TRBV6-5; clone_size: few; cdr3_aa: CASSYSHRNTEAFF; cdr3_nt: TGTGCCAGCAGTTACTCGCACAGGAACACTGAAGCTTTCTTT
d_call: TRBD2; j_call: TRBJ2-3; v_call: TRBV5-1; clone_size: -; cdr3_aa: CASSLNGLAGGPPRDTQYF; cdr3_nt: TGCGCCAGCAGCTTGAACGGACTAGCGGGGGGACCCCCTCGGGATACGCAGTATTTT
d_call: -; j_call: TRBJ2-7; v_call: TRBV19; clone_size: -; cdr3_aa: CASRHDAVGGSYEQYF; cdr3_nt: TGTGCCAGTAGACATGATGCGGTTGGAGGCTCCTACGAGCAGTACTTC
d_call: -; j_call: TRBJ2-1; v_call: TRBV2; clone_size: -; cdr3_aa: CASSSNFEQFF; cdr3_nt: TGTGCCAGCAGTTCCAACTTTGAGCAGTTCTTC
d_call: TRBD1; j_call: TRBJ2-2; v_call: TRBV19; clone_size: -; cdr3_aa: CASSTTGGANTGELFF; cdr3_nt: TGTGCCAGTAGTACCACAGGGGGCGCGAACACCGGGGAGCTGTTTTTT
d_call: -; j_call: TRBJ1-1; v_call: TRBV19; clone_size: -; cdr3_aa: CASSIEKGLGNTEAFF; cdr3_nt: TGTGCCAGTAGTATCGAAAAGGGACTTGGGAACACTGAAGCTTTCTTT
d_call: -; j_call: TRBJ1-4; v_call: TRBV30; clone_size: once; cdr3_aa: CAWGNRGEKLFF; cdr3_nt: TGTGCCTGGGGGAACCGGGGGGAAAAACTGTTTTTT
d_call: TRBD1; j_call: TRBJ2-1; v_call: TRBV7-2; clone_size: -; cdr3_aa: CASTTWAGGLHNEQFF; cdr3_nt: TGTGCCAGCACCACTTGGGCAGGGGGTTTACACAATGAGCAGTTCTTC
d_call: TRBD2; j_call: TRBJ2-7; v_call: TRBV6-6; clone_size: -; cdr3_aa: CASTNSGGVYEQYF; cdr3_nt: TGTGCCAGCACCAATAGCGGGGGGGTATACGAGCAGTACTTC
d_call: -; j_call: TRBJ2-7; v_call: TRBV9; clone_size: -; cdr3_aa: CASSPGGGYEQYF; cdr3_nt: TGTGCCAGCAGCCCCGGGGGAGGCTACGAGCAGTACTTC
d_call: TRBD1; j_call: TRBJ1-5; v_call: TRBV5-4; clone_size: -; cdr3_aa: CASSLAGGNQPQHF; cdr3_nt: TGTGCCAGCAGCTTGGCAGGGGGGAATCAGCCCCAGCATTTT
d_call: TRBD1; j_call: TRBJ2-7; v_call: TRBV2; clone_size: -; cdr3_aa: CASSERSQGANLYEQYF; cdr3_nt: TGTGCCAGCAGTGAGCGATCACAGGGGGCGAATCTGTACGAGCAGTACTTC
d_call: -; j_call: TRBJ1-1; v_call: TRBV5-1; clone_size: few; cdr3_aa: CASSMGLVNTEAFF; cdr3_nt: TGCGCCAGCAGCATGGGGCTTGTGAACACTGAAGCTTTCTTT
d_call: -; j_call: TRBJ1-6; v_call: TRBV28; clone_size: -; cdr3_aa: CASRGPENSPLHF; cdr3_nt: TGTGCCAGCAGGGGGCCAGAGAATTCACCCCTCCACTTT
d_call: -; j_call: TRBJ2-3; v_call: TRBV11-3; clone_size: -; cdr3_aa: CASSSDGTSTDTQYF; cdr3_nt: TGTGCCAGCAGCTCGGACGGGACTAGCACAGATACGCAGTATTTT
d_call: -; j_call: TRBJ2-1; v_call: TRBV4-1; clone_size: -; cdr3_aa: CASSQEFLLYNEQFF; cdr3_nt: TGCGCCAGCAGCCAAGAATTTCTACTTTACAATGAGCAGTTCTTC
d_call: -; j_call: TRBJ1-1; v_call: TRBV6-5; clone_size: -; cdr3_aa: CASSLISNTEAFF; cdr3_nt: TGTGCCAGCAGTCTTATCTCGAACACTGAAGCTTTCTTT
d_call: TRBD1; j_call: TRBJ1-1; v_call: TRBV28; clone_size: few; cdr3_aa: CASSFETGGSPEAFF; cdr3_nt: TGTGCCAGCAGTTTTGAAACAGGGGGCTCCCCTGAAGCTTTCTTT
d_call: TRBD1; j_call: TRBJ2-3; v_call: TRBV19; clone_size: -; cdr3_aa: CASMRDRGRTDTQYF; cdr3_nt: TGTGCCAGCATGCGGGACAGGGGCCGAACAGATACGCAGTATTTT
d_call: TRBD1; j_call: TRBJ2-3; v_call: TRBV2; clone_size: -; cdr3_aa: CASSGGQGRSDTQYF; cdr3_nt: TGTGCCAGCAGTGGAGGACAGGGTAGATCAGATACGCAGTATTTT
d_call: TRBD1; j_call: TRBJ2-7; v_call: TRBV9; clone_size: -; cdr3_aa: CASSVEGGGGGEQYF; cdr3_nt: TGTGCCAGCAGCGTAGAAGGGGGCGGCGGTGGCGAGCAGTACTTC
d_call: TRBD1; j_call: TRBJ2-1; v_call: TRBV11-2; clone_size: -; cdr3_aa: CASSPEGTGGRNEQFF; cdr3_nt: TGTGCCAGCAGCCCGGAGGGGACAGGGGGCAGGAATGAGCAGTTCTTC
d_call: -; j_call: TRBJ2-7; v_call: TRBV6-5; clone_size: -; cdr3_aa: CASSYRMDRTYEQYF; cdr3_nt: TGTGCCAGCAGTTATCGAATGGACAGAACCTACGAGCAGTACTTC
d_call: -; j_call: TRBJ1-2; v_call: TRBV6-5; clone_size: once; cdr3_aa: CASSYSISRGENGYTF; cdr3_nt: TGTGCCAGCAGTTACTCGATTAGCCGGGGGGAAAATGGCTACACCTTC
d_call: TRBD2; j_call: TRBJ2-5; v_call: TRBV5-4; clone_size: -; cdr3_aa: CASSLVGLAQETQYF; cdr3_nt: TGTGCCAGCAGCTTGGTGGGACTAGCCCAAGAGACCCAGTACTTC
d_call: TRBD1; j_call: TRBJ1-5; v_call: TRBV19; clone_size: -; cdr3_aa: CASSIPPTGMNQPQHF; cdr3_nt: TGTGCCAGTAGTATCCCACCGACAGGGATGAATCAGCCCCAGCATTTT
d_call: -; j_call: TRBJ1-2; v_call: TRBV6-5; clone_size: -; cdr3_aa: CASTRIEEADGYTF; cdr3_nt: TGTGCCAGCACCCGAATAGAAGAGGCGGATGGCTACACCTTC
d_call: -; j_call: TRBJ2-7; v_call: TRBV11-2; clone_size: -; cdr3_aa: CASSFGGTATYEQYF; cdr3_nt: TGTGCCAGCAGCTTCGGCGGGACGGCGACCTACGAGCAGTACTTC
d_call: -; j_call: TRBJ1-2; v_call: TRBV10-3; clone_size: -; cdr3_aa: CAISEYRVNYGYTF; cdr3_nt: TGTGCCATCAGTGAGTACAGGGTTAACTATGGCTACACCTTC
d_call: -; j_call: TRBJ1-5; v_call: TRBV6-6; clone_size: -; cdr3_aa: CASSYSRTAVGQPQHF; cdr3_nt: TGTGCCAGCAGTTACTCGAGGACAGCGGTGGGTCAGCCCCAGCATTTT
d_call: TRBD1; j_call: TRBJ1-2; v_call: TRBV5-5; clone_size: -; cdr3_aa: CASSLTSGGSRRSGYTF; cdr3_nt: TGTGCCAGCAGCTTGACTTCAGGGGGCTCTAGGAGGAGTGGCTACACCTTC
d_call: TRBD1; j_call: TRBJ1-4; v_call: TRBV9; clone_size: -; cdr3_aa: CASSLSGTGEEKLFF; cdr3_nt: TGTGCCAGCAGCTTATCAGGGACAGGGGAAGAAAAACTGTTTTTT
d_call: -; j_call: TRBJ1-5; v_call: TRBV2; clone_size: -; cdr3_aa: CASSELSGQPQHF; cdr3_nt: TGTGCCAGCAGTGAATTGTCGGGTCAGCCCCAGCATTTT